This TCR beta chain emerged from a study of blood T cells in healthy people across ages. Study findings and constraints: A roughly linear fall in TCR beta diversity per million T cells was seen with increasing age. More naive CD4+ cells and higher diversity marked long-lived donors relative to aged donors.

Sample donors were healthy Caucasian individuals that came from Russia, aged roughly 6 to 100. The CDR3 is made up of 16 amino acids. From germline, CDR1 is SGHTA and CDR2 FQGNSA. On this clonotype: What it binds is not known. A read error may account for a junction end that differs from germline.

Using a J-beta primer mix together with a sample-barcoded 5' primer, a second PCR was run for roughly 7 to 11 cycles. TCRdb analysed the 5' RACE reads with MiXCR anew, one entry per CDR3 protein. Altogether 1.5 million to 2 million distinct CDR3 sequences are present, just under 50% being singletons, with the ten largest covering roughly 2.1%. The source is a woman aged 35 to 49 in good health. The chain links TRBV7-2 to TRBJ2-3; D assignment may be TRBD1 or TRBD2 (6 bases each). The sample was blood. CDR3 sequence: CAGSLRGGYSTDTQYF. The CDR3 nucleotides read TGTGCCGGCAGCTTAAGAGGGGGGTATAGCACAGATACGCAGTATTTT.